Listed here are 24 T cell receptor beta chains from one sample, sequenced in a study of vaccination and CD4 T cells after COVID-19. Treatment indicated: approximately nine-day PBMC culture with coronavirus spike peptide pools or control peptides (ViraFEST assay). The antigens of these receptors remain unknown. Once obtained from cultured CD4+ T cells, the DNA was sequenced using the Oncomine TCR Beta short-read assay. TCRdb reanalysed the PCR reads using MiXCR and keeps one entry per CDR3 protein. The table records 8,500 or so distinct CDR3 sequences, around three fifths of them present only once. The sequenced sample consisted of CD4+ T cells from blood, cultured in vitro. Receptor source: a human donor who had recovered from COVID-19.

CDR3 coding DNA: TGCAGTGCAGAACCGGGTGAAGCTTTCTTT. Protein product: CSAEPGEAFF. This chain links TRBV20-1 with TRBJ1-1; D gene unclear. CDR1 DFQATT and CDR2 SNEGSKA come from the germline V gene (reference sequence). Between the trimmed V and J ends, which lost 6 bases and 7 bases, there was a span of 9 bases. The CDR3 runs to 10 residues.

The chain joins TRBV20-1 to TRBJ2-3; TRBD2 agrees at 8 bases. The CDR3 is made up of 15 amino acids. J was trimmed by 1 base and V by 5 bases; bases with no gene match: 8. CDR1 is DFQATT, CDR2 SNEGSKA, per germline (reference sequence). The CDR3 region has the DNA TGCAGTGCTGGGCCCGCAGCGGGGGGCACAGATACGCAGTATTTT. It specifies CSAGPAAGGTDTQYF.

V gene TRBV6-1 combines with J gene TRBJ2-5; 9 nucleotides match TRBD1. Germline V gene data show CDR1 as MNHNS and CDR2 as SASEGT. Trimming at V came to 7 bases and at J to 5 bases, leaving 2 bases not matched to a gene. The CDR3 spans 12 residues. Written as DNA, the CDR3 is TGTGCCAGCATAGGGACAGGGGAGACCCAGTACTTC. Translated, it gives CASIGTGETQYF.

The chain has TRBV20-1 and TRBJ2-7; 10 bases match TRBD2. Trimming cost V 4 bases and J 2 bases; bases outside gene matches: 5. Germline V gene lookup returns CDR1 DFQATT and CDR2 SNEGSKA (reference sequence). This CDR3 is built from 14 residues. DNA for the CDR3: TGCAGTGCTACCCGGACTAGCGGACCCTACGAGCAGTACTTC. This sequence encodes CSATRTSGPYEQYF.

This chain links TRBV6-2 or TRBV6-3 with TRBJ1-2, with TRBD1 matching 7 bases. Unmatched junction bases numbered 3, after V lost 2 bases and J lost 3 bases. The CDR3 extends over 14 amino acids. Germline CDR1 MNHEY, CDR2 SVGEGT. The CDR3 sequence is CASSYAGGYYGYTF. DNA of the CDR3: TGTGCCAGCAGTTACGCAGGGGGATACTATGGCTACACCTTC.

This clonotype showed up just a few times. V is TRBV6-5 and J is TRBJ2-7; the D is unclear. Germline V lookup: CDR1 MNHEY, CDR2 SVGAGI. CDR3 size: 15 residues. The V and J ends lost 0 bases and 2 bases respectively, with 11 bases between them. CDR3: CASSYSGSRAYEQYF. The DNA of the CDR3 is TGTGCCAGCAGTTACTCAGGGTCTAGAGCCTACGAGCAGTACTTC.

The chain employs TRBV20-1 and TRBJ2-5, with a tentative D call TRBD2 (5 bases). Germline-derived CDR1 and CDR2 are DFQATT and SNEGSKA (reference sequence). The CDR3 consists of 14 residues. The V gene lost 8 bases and the J gene lost 0 bases, with 16 bases spanning the gap. This chain's CDR3 is CSIRRVANQETQYF. The CDR3 bases are TGCAGTATCCGCCGGGTAGCGAACCAAGAGACCCAGTACTTC.

This clonotype was seen a single time. The CDR3 DNA reads as TGTGCCAGCACCCCTAGCGTTCCCTACGAGCAGTACTTC. Protein sequence: CASTPSVPYEQYF. V and J are TRBV6-2 or TRBV6-3 and TRBJ2-7, with TRBD2 as a possible D gene (6 bases). CDR3 length: 13 residues. Germline V gives CDR1 MNHEY, CDR2 SVGEGT. V dropped 7 bases and J dropped 2 bases, with 12 bases sitting between them.

This rearrangement joins TRBV6-1 to TRBJ2-5, with 11 bases that match TRBD2. The CDR3 is 15 residues long. The trim removed 0 bases at V and 5 bases at J, leaving 2 bases unmatched. In germline, CDR1 is MNHNS, CDR2 SASEGT. CDR3 loop: CASSEATSGKETQYF. For the CDR3, the DNA is TGTGCCAGCAGTGAAGCGACTAGCGGGAAGGAGACCCAGTACTTC.

The CDR3 is CATSREGIYGYTF. The CDR3 region has the DNA TGTGCCACCAGCAGAGAGGGGATCTATGGCTACACCTTC. The chain combines TRBV15 with TRBJ1-2; D not certain. CDR1 LNHNV and CDR2 YYDKDF come from the germline V gene (reference sequence). This CDR3 contains 13 residues. Deletions cut 0 bases from V and 4 bases from J, with 6 bases between.

V gene TRBV28 combines with J gene TRBJ1-5; possible D gene TRBD1, 5 bases. This CDR3 has 16 amino acids. CDR1 is MDHEN, CDR2 SYDVKM, per germline. With 5 bases removed from V and 2 bases from J, the gap between germline ends came to 16 bases. The DNA for the CDR3 is TGTGCCAGCAGTCCACGAAACAGGAGGGGCAATCAGCCCCAGCATTTT. Its protein product is CASSPRNRRGNQPQHF. Complete variable domain (other parts from reference TRBV28 and TRBJ1-5): DVKVTQSSRYLVKRTGEKVFLECVQDMDHENMFWYRQDPGLGLRLIYFSYDVKMKEKGDIPEGYSVSREKKERFSLILESASTNQTSMYLCASSPRNRRGNQPQHFGDGTRLSIL.

The chain links TRBV6-2 or TRBV6-3 to TRBJ1-2; no clear D gene. Trimming pared 7 bases from V and 7 bases from J, leaving 13 bases between. This CDR3 is 12 amino acids long. Germline CDR1 is MNHEY and CDR2 is SVGEGT. The DNA of the CDR3 is TGTGCCAGCAAGGGCCTACGGGCTGGCTACACCTTC. It encodes CASKGLRAGYTF.

The genes are TRBV28 and TRBJ1-1; no clear D gene. This CDR3 has 11 residues. Germline assignment: CDR1 MDHEN and CDR2 SYDVKM. Trimming stripped 8 bases from V and 5 bases from J, with 9 bases between. The CDR3 bases are TGTGCCAGCGGGGAGAGGACTGAAGCTTTCTTT. Its translation: CASGERTEAFF.

This clonotype was seen once. A read error may account for a junction end that differs from germline. V and J are TRBV20-1 and TRBJ2-5; D is undetermined. This CDR3 comprises 11 residues. Germline V gene sequence: CDR1 DFQATT, CDR2 SNEGSKA (reference sequence). The CDR3 protein is CSARDMETQCF. CDR3 nucleotides: TGCAGTGCTAGAGACATGGAGACCCAGTGCTTC.

The chain carries TRBV20-1 and TRBJ1-6; TRBD1 aligns across 8 bases. Germline V gene lookup returns CDR1 DFQATT and CDR2 SNEGSKA (reference sequence). The trim removed 4 bases at V and 9 bases at J, leaving 17 bases unmatched. This CDR3 region has 17 residues. The CDR3 region is CSAIWTGNRRGSSPLHF. The DNA of the CDR3 is TGCAGTGCTATATGGACAGGGAATCGGAGGGGCAGTTCACCCCTCCACTTT.

There are a few counts of this clonotype. The chain carries TRBV28 and TRBJ1-6; D uncertain. This CDR3 is built from 12 residues. V dropped 5 bases and J dropped 10 bases, with 9 bases sitting between them. Germline-derived CDR1 and CDR2 are MDHEN and SYDVKM. CDR3 DNA sequence: TGTGCCAGCAGTCCCCGTCGATCACCCCTCCACTTT. Protein product: CASSPRRSPLHF.

The chain joins TRBV24-1 to TRBJ2-7, with D perhaps TRBD1 or TRBD2 (5 bases each). Germline CDR1 is KGHDR and CDR2 is SFDVKD. Trimming took off 3 bases at V and 1 base at J, with 12 bases between the two ends. The CDR3 totals 15 residues. DNA of the CDR3: TGTGCCACCAGTGATACCCGGGACCGTTCCTACGAGCAGTACTTC. Translated, it gives CATSDTRDRSYEQYF.

Only a few counts were recorded for this clonotype. The gene calls are TRBV7-2 and TRBJ2-7; possible D gene TRBD1, 5 bases. Trimming took off 4 bases at V and 5 bases at J, with 9 bases between the two ends. CDR1 is SGHTA and CDR2 is FQGNSA in the germline V gene. CDR3 size: 12 residues. The CDR3 reads CASSSRVNEQYF. CDR3 nucleotides: TGTGCCAGCAGCTCCAGGGTCAACGAGCAGTACTTC.

V is TRBV15 and J is TRBJ2-7, with 7 bases identical to TRBD1. Germline-derived CDR1 and CDR2 are LNHNV and YYDKDF (reference sequence). The CDR3 runs to 14 residues. After removal of 9 bases from V and 7 bases from J, the junction contained 15 bases not matched to a gene. CDR3: CATRSGTAFREQYF. The CDR3 DNA sequence: TGTGCCACTCGTTCGGGGACAGCCTTTCGTGAGCAGTACTTC.

The rearrangement uses TRBV24-1 and TRBJ1-1, with TRBD1 identical over 10 bases. The CDR3 has 13 residues. The trim removed 6 bases at V and 4 bases at J, leaving 1 base unmatched. Looked up from germline, CDR1 is KGHDR and CDR2 is SFDVKD. DNA of the CDR3: TGTGCCACCAGTAGGACAGGGGGCACTGAAGCTTTCTTT. Translation: CATSRTGGTEAFF.

This rearrangement joins TRBV27 to TRBJ2-7; TRBD1 agrees at 7 bases. The J segment lost 0 bases and the V segment lost 0 bases, leaving 2 bases of the junction unmatched. The CDR3 loop spans 15 amino acids. Germline V gene data show CDR1 as MNHEY and CDR2 as SMNVEV (reference sequence). CDR3 residues: CASSLSRDSSYEQYF. DNA for the CDR3: TGTGCCAGCAGTTTATCTCGGGACAGCTCCTACGAGCAGTACTTC.

V usage is TRBV7-3 and J usage is TRBJ1-1; no clear D gene. Germline V lookup: CDR1 SGHTA, CDR2 FQGTGA. The CDR3 is 12 amino acids. Between the trimmed V and J ends, which lost 4 bases and 7 bases, there was a span of 10 bases. The CDR3 coding sequence is TGTGCCAGCAGCTCCCAGGCGGGTGAAGCTTTCTTT. Translated: CASSSQAGEAFF. The full variable domain, completed using reference TRBV7-3 and TRBJ1-1, is GAGVSQTPSNKVTEKGKYVELRCDPISGHTALYWYRQSLGQGPEFLIYFQGTGAADDSGLPNDRFFAVRPEGSVSTLKIQRTERGDSAVYLCASSSQAGEAFFGQGTRLTVV.

The chain employs TRBV7-2 and TRBJ1-6, with 7 bases identical to TRBD1. This CDR3 contains 16 residues. The junction had 13 bases not matched to a gene; V was cut back by 5 bases and J by 9 bases. In germline, CDR1 is SGHTA, CDR2 FQGNSA. The CDR3 protein is CASSQGGRVMGSPLHF. The CDR3 nucleotides read TGTGCCAGCAGCCAGGGGGGGAGGGTAATGGGTTCACCCCTCCACTTT.

The chain recombines TRBV6-2 or TRBV6-3 with TRBJ1-2; D call uncertain. Trimming took 3 bases from V and 0 from J, leaving 8 bases between them. The length of the CDR3 is 14 residues. CDR1 is MNHEY, CDR2 SVGEGT, per germline. In nucleotides, the CDR3 is TGTGCCAGCAGTTATGACGACACTAACTATGGCTACACCTTC. Its protein product is CASSYDDTNYGYTF.